Sequencing of this T cell receptor beta chain was carried out in a study of T cell clonotyping in hematopoietic cell transplantation. CDR3 length: 16 amino acids. The germline CDR1 and CDR2 sequences are SGDLS and YYNGEE. V lost 2 bases to trimming and J lost 0 bases, with 9 bases between them. The table came from immunoSEQ multiplex PCR; TCRdb's copy has only in-frame clones and leaves some out. Counted here are 25,000 to 35,000 clones, approximately 96% occurring once; the ten biggest clones make up about 1.3%. The gene calls are TRBV9 and TRBJ1-6; D is perhaps TRBD1 (5 bases). The receptor's source is a man in his fifties in good health. Some clones in this sample may be carry-over from other donors' samples. The sample taken for sequencing was peripheral blood mononuclear cells. CDR3 sequence (DNA): TGTGCCAGCAGCGTGGGACCGAGCTCCTATAATTCACCCCTCCACTTT. Encoded protein: CASSVGPSSYNSPLHF.